These T cell receptor beta chains were read from a single sample in a study. TCRdb ran MiXCR on the RT-PCR reads and lists one entry per CDR3 protein. Of 550,000 to 750,000 distinct CDR3 sequences listed, approximately 14% are singletons. Sequenced input: memory CD4+ T cells from blood. These receptors originate from a female donor in good health, serving as a healthy control. Both conserved end residues are part of each CDR3. The D gene is left open where the match is weak. Rows may omit the clone size; those that give it use once, few, many or a size class.

V gene,J gene,D gene,clone size,CDR3 protein,CDR3 DNA
TRBV5-8,TRBJ2-3,NA,once,CASSSSVTGSDTQYF,TGTGCCAGCAGCTCGAGCGTCACGGGGTCAGATACGCAGTATTTT
TRBV9,TRBJ2-7,TRBD2,NA,CASSGLSGTPSEQYF,TGTGCCAGCAGCGGCCTGAGCGGGACCCCCTCCGAGCAGTACTTC
TRBV4-1,TRBJ1-4,NA,many,CASSQGGEKLFF,TGCGCCAGCAGCCAAGGAGGGGAAAAACTGTTTTTT
TRBV20-1,TRBJ2-3,TRBD2,many,CSAGSGVPSTDTQYF,TGCAGTGCTGGTAGCGGGGTCCCAAGCACAGATACGCAGTATTTT
TRBV7-9,TRBJ2-1,NA,few,CASSLDLGYEQFF,TGTGCCAGCAGCTTAGATCTGGGGTACGAGCAGTTCTTC
TRBV25-1,TRBJ2-3,NA,NA,CASSTVGSTDTQYF,TGTGCCAGCAGTACAGTTGGAAGCACAGATACGCAGTATTTT
TRBV30,TRBJ1-5,NA,NA,CAWGFGRGNQPQHF,TGTGCCTGGGGCTTCGGGAGGGGCAATCAGCCCCAGCATTTT
TRBV20-1,TRBJ2-7,NA,many,CSASLGTFPYEQYF,TGCAGTGCTTCCCTGGGGACATTTCCCTACGAGCAGTACTTC
TRBV28,TRBJ2-7,TRBD1,few,CASTQGDLRGEQYF,TGTGCCAGCACCCAGGGGGACCTTAGGGGCGAGCAGTACTTC
TRBV27,TRBJ1-1,NA,few,CASRPAGLVMNTEAFF,TGTGCCAGCAGACCCGCAGGTTTAGTCATGAACACTGAAGCTTTCTTT
TRBV12-3/TRBV12-4,TRBJ1-1,NA,many,CASSLGRTEAFF,TGTGCCAGCAGTTTAGGTAGGACAGAAGCTTTCTTT
TRBV18,TRBJ2-6,TRBD1,NA,CASSPMGQGANTGANVLTF,TGTGCCAGCTCACCAATGGGACAGGGGGCGAATACTGGGGCCAACGTCCTGACTTTC
TRBV20-1,TRBJ2-1,NA,many,CSARDVRKPYNEQFF,TGCAGTGCTAGAGATGTCCGGAAGCCCTACAATGAGCAGTTCTTC
TRBV7-6,TRBJ2-5,NA,NA,CASSLVPSDQETQYF,TGTGCCAGCAGCTTAGTTCCTAGCGATCAAGAGACCCAGTACTTC
TRBV20-1,TRBJ2-5,NA,many,CSAGRGETQYF,TGCAGTGCGGGGCGGGGAGAGACCCAGTACTTC
TRBV7-9,TRBJ2-3,NA,NA,CASSLALPADTQYF,TGTGCCAGCAGCTTAGCTCTCCCGGCAGATACGCAGTATTTT
TRBV20-1,TRBJ2-2,NA,few,CSAQRPADNTGELFF,TGCAGTGCCCAGCGCCCGGCGGATAACACCGGGGAGCTGTTTTTT